Each of the 26 T cell receptor beta chains below was sequenced from the same sample in a study of T cell responses to AZD1222 COVID-19 vaccine. Sequencing used immunoSEQ multiplex PCR; TCRdb keeps in-frame clones, though not all of them. Among around 180,000 clones listed, about 92% were seen once. This material consisted of peripheral blood, taken on day 0 of AZD1222 vaccination. Source of these receptors: an adult in good health.

The V and J genes are TRBV25-1 and TRBJ1-2; 7 positions agree with TRBD1. Losses at the gene ends were 5 bases for V and 6 bases for J; bases not matched to a gene: 6. This CDR3 spans 13 amino acids. Germline V gene lookup returns CDR1 MGHDK and CDR2 SYGVNS. CDR3 loop: CASSYAGGDGYTF. The CDR3 nucleotides read TGTGCCAGCAGTTATGCAGGGGGGGATGGCTACACCTTC.

This chain links TRBV7-8 with TRBJ2-3, with 7 positions matching TRBD1. CDR3 size: 16 residues. V shed 5 bases and J 4 bases; nucleotides not matched to a gene: 12. The germline gives CDR1 SGHVS, CDR2 FQNEAQ. Here the CDR3 DNA reads TGTGCCAGCAGCGCGCCTATGGGACAGAGGGCAGATACGCAGTATTTT. Translating gives CASSAPMGQRADTQYF.

V gene TRBV3-1 (or the pseudogene TRBV3-2) combines with J gene TRBJ1-2; D is unclear. The CDR3 spans 12 residues. The germline gives CDR1 LGHDT, CDR2 YNNKEL (reference sequence). V lost 6 bases and J lost 8, with 13 bases in between. The CDR3 region is CASSLGRRGYTF. CDR3 nucleotides: TGTGCCAGCAGTCTGGGGAGGAGAGGCTACACCTTC.

The V call is TRBV5-4, the J call TRBJ2-3, with D tentatively TRBD2 (6 bases). Germline V CDR1 and CDR2: SGHNT, YYREEE (reference sequence). Trimming stripped 2 bases from V and 5 bases from J, with 12 bases between. This CDR3 is 14 amino acids long. The CDR3 region has the DNA TGTGCCAGCAGCTTTCCGGGAGAAGGAGATACGCAGTATTTT. Translation: CASSFPGEGDTQYF.

This clone is a singleton in its sample. This chain connects TRBV2 to TRBJ1-5, with D perhaps matching TRBD1 (6 bases). This CDR3 spans 15 amino acids. Trimming took 4 bases from V and 3 from J, leaving 13 bases between them. The V gene's germline CDR1 is SNHLY and CDR2 FYNNEI. Here the CDR3 reads CASSGGRQVNQPQHF. CDR3 bases: TGTGCCAGCAGTGGAGGGAGACAGGTCAATCAGCCCCAGCATTTT. The complete variable domain, with remaining parts taken from reference TRBV2 and TRBJ1-5, reads EPEVTQTPSHQVTQMGQEVILRCVPISNHLYFYWYRQILGQKVEFLVSFYNNEISEKSEIFDDQFSVERPDGSNFTLKIRSTKLEDSAMYFCASSGGRQVNQPQHFGDGTRLSIL.

The chain joins TRBV12-3 or TRBV12-4 to TRBJ1-5; TRBD1 matches at 8 bases. V lost 6 bases, J lost 11 bases, and 9 bases stayed unmatched. This CDR3 has 13 amino acids. CDR3 in amino acids: CASRGGQVASQHF. The CDR3 coding sequence is TGTGCCAGCAGAGGGGGACAGGTTGCGTCCCAGCATTTT.

V is TRBV29-1 and J is TRBJ1-2, with D perhaps matching TRBD1 (5 bases). The CDR3 extends over 16 amino acids. Looked up from germline, CDR1 is SQVTM and CDR2 is ANQGSEA. The V end was cut by 6 bases, the J end by 4 bases, with 24 bases between. The CDR3 spells CSVSIPEQGRSYGYTF. As DNA, the CDR3 is TGCAGCGTCTCTATCCCGGAGCAGGGCAGATCCTATGGCTACACCTTC. Supplemented by reference TRBV29-1 and TRBJ1-2, the full variable domain reads SAVISQKPSRDICQRGTSLTIQCQVDSQVTMMFWYRQQPGQSLTLIATANQGSEATYESGFVIDKFPISRPNLTFSTLTVSNMSPEDSSIYLCSVSIPEQGRSYGYTFGSGTRLTVV.

The chain employs TRBV6-2 or TRBV6-3 and TRBJ2-5; 11 bases are shared with TRBD2. Germline V CDR1 and CDR2: MNHEY, SVGEGT. CDR3 size: 15 residues. Losses at the gene ends were 6 bases for V and 5 bases for J; bases not matched to a gene: 8. The CDR3 region has the DNA TGTGCCAGCAGCCAGGGACTAGCGGATCTCGAGACCCAGTACTTC. This codes for CASSQGLADLETQYF.

The J gene is TRBJ1-1, the V gene TRBV19, with a weak D call TRBD1 (5 bases). The CDR3 is made up of 13 amino acids. CDR1 is LNHDA and CDR2 is SQIVND in the germline V gene (reference sequence). V lost 3 bases to trimming and J lost 5 bases, with 10 bases between them. CDR3 coding DNA: TGTGCCAGTAGTATTCCGGGGGTAACTGAAGCTTTCTTT. Translated: CASSIPGVTEAFF.

The chain joins TRBV7-6 to TRBJ1-1; D is uncertain. The CDR3 sequence is 15 residues long. The germline gives CDR1 SGHVS, CDR2 FNYEAQ. Trimming cost V 5 bases and J 0 bases, with 13 bases left between them. CDR3 in DNA: TGTGCCAGCAGCCCCGGCCGTGCCATGAACACTGAAGCTTTCTTT. Protein product: CASSPGRAMNTEAFF.

V and J are TRBV6-5 and TRBJ1-1; D may be TRBD1 (5 bases). V dropped 6 bases and J dropped 1 base, with 9 bases sitting between them. CDR3 length equals 13 residues. Germline assignment: CDR1 MNHEY and CDR2 SVGAGI. The CDR3 sequence is CASSRGGNTEAFF. The CDR3, as DNA: TGTGCCAGCAGCCGGGGCGGGAACACTGAAGCTTTCTTT.

The V and J genes are TRBV7-9 and TRBJ1-1; D remains unclear. The CDR3 is made up of 14 amino acids. The V end lost 1 base, the J end lost 4 bases, and 10 bases lay between the germline ends. The germline V gene encodes CDR1 SEHNR and CDR2 FQNEAQ (reference sequence). The DNA of the CDR3 is TGTGCCAGCAGCTTAGGGCAGAGAGGCACTGAAGCTTTCTTT. This gives the protein CASSLGQRGTEAFF.

V is TRBV19 and J is TRBJ1-1; a possible D gene is TRBD1 (6 bases). There are 17 residues in the CDR3. Trimming removed 7 bases from V and 4 bases from J, with 25 bases in between. The germline gives CDR1 LNHDA, CDR2 SQIVND (reference sequence). The CDR3 DNA sequence: TGTGCCAGTACCCTGGGTACTACAGGGAGCGTTTCCACTGAAGCTTTCTTT. It is translated as CASTLGTTGSVSTEAFF.

This chain uses TRBV30 with TRBJ1-2, with D tentatively TRBD1 (5 bases). Germline V gene data show CDR1 as GTSNPN and CDR2 as SVGIG (reference sequence). V was cut by 7 bases and J by 4 bases, with 19 bases left in between. This CDR3 is 14 amino acids long. The CDR3 nucleotides read TGTGCCTTACGAGTCGTATCAGGGCTCTATGGCTACACCTTC. It codes for CALRVVSGLYGYTF.

This chain uses TRBV27 with TRBJ1-1, with D uncertain. CDR1 MNHEY and CDR2 SMNVEV come from the germline V gene (reference sequence). Trimming took 4 bases from V and 4 from J, leaving 13 bases between them. CDR3 length: 14 residues. The CDR3 nucleotides are TGTGCCAGCAGTTCCCGGGAGAAGGGCACTGAAGCTTTCTTT. The encoded protein is CASSSREKGTEAFF.

The chain couples TRBV18 to TRBJ2-4; D remains ambiguous. Per the germline V gene, CDR1 is KGHSH and CDR2 is LQKENI. The CDR3 is 12 amino acids. V lost 5 bases and J 3 bases, leaving 5 bases between the germline ends. Here the CDR3 reads CASSGIKNIQYF. The CDR3 DNA follows: TGTGCCAGCTCAGGTATCAAAAACATTCAGTACTTC.

V is TRBV6-5 and J is TRBJ2-7; TRBD1 agrees at 9 bases. The germline CDR1 and CDR2 sequences are MNHEY and SVGAGI. V lost 8 bases and J lost 5; bases outside the gene matches: 7. The CDR3 is 13 residues long. This CDR3 is CASPGQGIHEQYF. The DNA of the CDR3 is TGTGCCAGCCCGGGACAGGGTATTCACGAGCAGTACTTC.

This clone has at least ten counts. The chain combines TRBV7-2 with TRBJ1-1; D is unresolved. Per the germline V gene, CDR1 is SGHTA and CDR2 is FQGNSA. V lost 3 bases to trimming and J lost 4 bases, with 12 bases between them. This CDR3 spans 14 amino acids. In nucleotides, the CDR3 is TGTGCCAGCAGCTTGGGCCCGGACGGCACTGAAGCTTTCTTT. As protein: CASSLGPDGTEAFF.

The V and J genes are TRBV28 and TRBJ1-2; D might be TRBD1 (6 bases). There are 16 residues in the CDR3. Trimming took 6 bases from V and 4 from J, leaving 21 bases between them. Germline CDR1 MDHEN, CDR2 SYDVKM. The CDR3 loop reads CASRQPGHLVSYGYTF. CDR3 bases: TGTGCCAGCAGGCAACCGGGACACCTGGTTTCCTATGGCTACACCTTC.

The chain uses TRBV5-1 and TRBJ2-3, with D perhaps TRBD2 (6 bases). Germline V gives CDR1 SGHRS, CDR2 YFSETQ. The V end lost 7 bases, the J end lost 0 bases, and 12 bases lay between the germline ends. CDR3 size: 14 residues. The CDR3 spells CASAGLASTDTQYF. DNA for the CDR3: TGCGCCAGCGCGGGGTTAGCTAGCACAGATACGCAGTATTTT.

The rearrangement uses TRBV7-2 and TRBJ1-2; 8 bases agree with TRBD1. The J segment lost 2 bases and the V segment lost 3 bases, leaving 2 bases of the junction unmatched. The CDR3 length is 14 residues. Germline loops: CDR1 SGHTA, CDR2 FQGNSA. DNA for the CDR3: TGTGCCAGCAGCTTTGACAGGGGAAACTATGGCTACACCTTC. Residues: CASSFDRGNYGYTF. Full variable domain (remainder filled in from reference TRBV7-2 and TRBJ1-2): GAGVSQSPSNKVTEKGKDVELRCDPISGHTALYWYRQSLGQGLEFLIYFQGNSAPDKSGLPSDRFSAERTGGSVSTLTIQRTQQEDSAVYLCASSFDRGNYGYTFGSGTRLTVV.

The chain carries TRBV29-1 and TRBJ1-2, with D unclear. V shed 6 bases and J shed 8 bases, with 19 bases lying between them. This CDR3 spans 13 amino acids. Germline V lookup: CDR1 SQVTM, CDR2 ANQGSEA. The DNA for the CDR3 is TGCAGCGTCGGCAGGCTTTTAACGGAAGGCTACACCTTC. Translated, it gives CSVGRLLTEGYTF. Complete variable domain (other parts from reference TRBV29-1 and TRBJ1-2): SAVISQKPSRDICQRGTSLTIQCQVDSQVTMMFWYRQQPGQSLTLIATANQGSEATYESGFVIDKFPISRPNLTFSTLTVSNMSPEDSSIYLCSVGRLLTEGYTFGSGTRLTVV.

This sequence joins TRBV9 and TRBJ1-1, with a weak D call TRBD1 (5 bases). CDR1 and CDR2 from the germline V gene are SGDLS and YYNGEE. V was trimmed by 3 bases and J by 0 bases, leaving 12 bases between them. The CDR3 extends over 15 amino acids. CDR3 in amino acids: CASSGVGVLNTEAFF. Written as DNA, the CDR3 is TGTGCCAGCAGCGGAGTAGGGGTCCTGAACACTGAAGCTTTCTTT. Full variable domain (rest looked up from reference TRBV9 and TRBJ1-1): DSGVTQTPKHLITATGQRVTLRCSPRSGDLSVYWYQQSLDQGLQFLIQYYNGEERAKGNILERFSAQQFPDLHSELNLSSLELGDSALYFCASSGVGVLNTEAFFGQGTRLTVV.

V and J are TRBV2 and TRBJ2-1; 9 bases agree with TRBD2. The CDR3 runs to 15 residues. Germline CDR1 reads SNHLY; CDR2 reads FYNNEI. J gave up 7 bases and V 1 base, and 5 bases lay outside the gene matches. The CDR3 DNA follows: TGTGCCAGCAGTGAAGGCGGGGGGGCTGGGAATGAGCAGTTCTTC. Translating gives CASSEGGGAGNEQFF.

The chain joins TRBV19 to TRBJ1-4, with 7 bases that match TRBD1. There are 15 residues in the CDR3. From germline, CDR1 is LNHDA and CDR2 SQIVND (reference sequence). J lost 0 bases, V lost 8 bases, and 6 bases had no gene match. The CDR3, as DNA: TGTGCCAGTGGTCGGGGACAGCCAACTAATGAAAAACTGTTTTTT. As protein: CASGRGQPTNEKLFF.

DNA of the CDR3: TGCAGCGTTCCCGTTAACACTGAAGCTTTCTTT. Its protein product is CSVPVNTEAFF. V and J are TRBV29-1 and TRBJ1-1; D gene uncertain. This CDR3 is 11 amino acids long. Trimming cost V 5 bases and J 2 bases, with 6 bases left between them. The V gene's germline CDR1 is SQVTM and CDR2 ANQGSEA.